Detailed here is one T cell receptor (beta chain). Its antigen is currently unknown. One end of the junction does not line up with germline, which may come from a read error. With a J-beta primer mix and a sample-barcoded 5' primer, a second PCR ran 7 to 11 cycles. TCRdb processed the 5' RACE reads anew with MiXCR; each CDR3 protein has one entry. The sample includes about 770,000 distinct CDR3 sequences, more than 40% of them seen just once. This sample is drawn from a study of blood T cells in healthy people across ages. The CDR3 has 15 amino acids. In germline, CDR1 is LGHNA, CDR2 YSLEER. Study-level results: More naive CD4+ cells and higher diversity were found in long-lived than in aged donors.

V is TRBV4-3 and J is TRBJ2-3; 7 bases are shared with TRBD1. Input material: blood. This clonotype was obtained from a man aged 55 to 69 in good health. The chain's CDR3 is CAGSQDWTGPDTQYF. In DNA, the CDR3 is TGCGCCGGCAGCCAAGACTGGACAGGCCCAGATACGCAGTATTTT.